This TCR beta chain was captured by sequencing in a study of long-term antiretroviral therapy in people with HIV. Study-wide results and caveats: Pre-ART expanded TRB clones stayed dominant throughout, though often decreasing after ART.

V lost 9 bases, J lost 5 bases, and 13 bases lay in between. In germline, CDR1 is SGHDT, CDR2 YYEEEE. This CDR3 region has 12 residues. Survey-level resolution applied to immunoSEQ assay v3.0. The study targeted about 35,000-50,000 T-cell genomes per sample in sequencing. Clones were sequenced by immunoSEQ multiplex PCR, and TCRdb holds only the in-frame ones, with some missing. The sample has 20,000 to 25,000 clones, around 85% seen once; the top ten hold more than 9%. Per donor, a minimum of one pre-ART and a minimum of two post-ART PBMC samples were available. Treatment of all HIV participants took place in the United States. Regarding this clone: Its target is not known.

This clonotype originated in a man aged 40-55 years with HIV. The sample in question was unsorted PBMCs, obtained 1.6 years after starting antiretroviral therapy. V and J are TRBV5-6 and TRBJ2-3, with D perhaps matching TRBD1 or TRBD2 (7 bases each). The CDR3 sequence: CATSRGGDTQYF. Written as DNA, the CDR3 is TGTGCCACTTCCAGGGGGGGAGATACGCAGTATTTT.